Reported below is one T cell receptor beta chain. The sample belongs to a study of T cell responses to AZD1222 COVID-19 vaccine. Germline V gene sequence: CDR1 SGHVS, CDR2 FNYEAQ. Between the trimmed V and J ends, which lost 0 bases and 4 bases, there was a span of 9 bases. This CDR3 is built from 15 residues. The assay was immunoSEQ multiplex PCR, and TCRdb's table has in-frame clones only and misses some. Found here are roughly 140,000 clones, 88% of them singletons; the top ten hold approximately 3.1%. This receptor was obtained from an adult in good health. The source material was peripheral blood, sampled on day 0 of MenACWY control vaccination. V gene TRBV7-6 combines with J gene TRBJ1-4; D not resolved. CDR3 sequence (DNA): TGTGCCAGCAGCTTAGCCGGGTCAGATAATGAAAAACTGTTTTTT. This encodes CASSLAGSDNEKLFF.